The text below deals with one T cell receptor beta chain. No antigen is known for it. No clone much larger than this one lies a single base away; base qualities are absent. One collaborating source in Seattle enrolled patients during active infection and followed them longitudinally through the course of disease. Whole blood was collected in K2EDTA tubes by collaborating institutions according to the institutions' own protocols. For TCRbeta analysis, collaborators shipped samples in one of three forms: frozen whole blood, isolated PBMCs, or DNA extracted from either of those sample types. This entry is derived from a study of blood T cell repertoires in COVID-19 (dated by TCRdb to 2018 to 2021). About the study as a whole: The collaborator samples originated in the United States, Italy and Spain and spanned the acute and convalescent phases of COVID-19. The prospective study material was composed of cDNA or gDNA derived from T cells, B-cell-depleted T cells, or PBMCs. Subjects who had been exposed to COVID-19, were actively infected with it, or had recovered from it provided the deeply sampled blood TCRbeta repertoires that made up the dataset. The repertoires were made available in a free public database intended to serve as a resource for research on the immune response to SARS-CoV-2. Samples came from the ongoing ImmuneRACE study (first 160 participants) plus 1,254 subjects from 6 global collaborators. A de-identified subject ID, COVID-19 status, age in years and sex were almost always included in the sample metadata. Where available, HLA class I and class II types were taken from metadata supplied by the sample provider and were not determined by assay-based typing. General study outcomes and caveats: The amount of clinical and demographic metadata varied by source and participant and was provided uncurated.

The immunoSEQ Assay, a bias-controlled multiplex PCR, was used to amplify TCRbeta CDR3 regions from genomic DNA. The paper's processing steps were these. Nucleated cell counts per sample were estimated from amplification of reference gene primers within the assay. To quantify the absolute abundance of each unique TCRbeta CDR3 rearrangement, sequence reads were collapsed and filtered. For each sample, productive Simpson clonality was calculated as the square root of Simpson's diversity index across productive rearrangements. TCRdb provides this immuneACCESS table in a form limited to in-frame rearrangements. Some clones are lacking; in checked studies, under half of them reflect an unresolved V gene, and why the rest are absent is not known. V and J calls and clone size are given by that table; D and trimming were obtained from the DNA. The sample table shows about 360,000 clones, and about 86% are seen once. The top ten clonotypes cover less than 9% of the sample.

Taken from the germline V gene, the CDR1 and CDR2 loops are LGHNA and YSLEER. V and J lose 0 bases and 8 bases, and a span of 5 bases separates them. The CDR3 measures 13 amino acids from cysteine to phenylalanine. Only CDR3 DNA remains: 39 bases, in frame from the first base. The sequencing sample was made of peripheral blood. The rearrangement joined TRBV4-3 to TRBJ1-6, with no confident D gene call. This TCR derives from a woman aged 60 to 75 with COVID-19, enrolled during active disease. In nucleotides, the sequence is TGCGCCAGCAGCCAAGAGTCCTATTCACCCCTCCACTTT. The translation is CASSQESYSPLHF.